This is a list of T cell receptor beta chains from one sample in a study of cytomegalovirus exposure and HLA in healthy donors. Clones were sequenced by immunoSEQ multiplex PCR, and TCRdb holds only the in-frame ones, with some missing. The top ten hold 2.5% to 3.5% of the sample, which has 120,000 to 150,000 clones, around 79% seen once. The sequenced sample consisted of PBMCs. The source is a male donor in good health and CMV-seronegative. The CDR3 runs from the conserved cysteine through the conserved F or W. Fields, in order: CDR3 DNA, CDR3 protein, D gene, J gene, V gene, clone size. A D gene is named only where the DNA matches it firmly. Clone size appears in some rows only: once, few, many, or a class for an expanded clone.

cdr3_nt: TGTGCCAGCAGCCAGGAGGGTAGGGAGACCCAGTACTTC; cdr3_aa: CASSQEGRETQYF; d_call: .; j_call: TRBJ2-5; v_call: TRBV4-2; clone_size: .
cdr3_nt: TGTGCCAGCAATCTAGGGGGGAACACTGAAGCTTTCTTT; cdr3_aa: CASNLGGNTEAFF; d_call: .; j_call: TRBJ1-1; v_call: TRBV25-1; clone_size: .
cdr3_nt: TGTGCCACCAGCAGGAAGGTGTTGAGGACTACCTTAGGTCTAGATACGCAGTATTTT; cdr3_aa: CATSRKVLRTTLGLDTQYF; d_call: .; j_call: TRBJ2-3; v_call: TRBV15; clone_size: .
cdr3_nt: TGTGCCAGCAGCTTATCCCACATCACAGATACGCAGTATTTT; cdr3_aa: CASSLSHITDTQYF; d_call: .; j_call: TRBJ2-3; v_call: TRBV7-3; clone_size: .
cdr3_nt: TGTGCCAGCAGTTACTCGGTGGGGGCCGACTATGGCTACACCTTC; cdr3_aa: CASSYSVGADYGYTF; d_call: .; j_call: TRBJ1-2; v_call: TRBV6-5; clone_size: .
cdr3_nt: TGTGCCAGTAGTACCGGACAGGGCAGCCTTAATGAAAAACTGTTTTTT; cdr3_aa: CASSTGQGSLNEKLFF; d_call: TRBD1; j_call: TRBJ1-4; v_call: TRBV19; clone_size: .
cdr3_nt: TGCAGCGTTGAGCAGGGTATCTACACCTTC; cdr3_aa: CSVEQGIYTF; d_call: .; j_call: TRBJ1-2; v_call: TRBV29-1; clone_size: few
cdr3_nt: TGTGCCAGCAGCACATCCCAAGAGACCCAGTACTTC; cdr3_aa: CASSTSQETQYF; d_call: .; j_call: TRBJ2-5; v_call: TRBV13; clone_size: .
cdr3_nt: TGTGCCTGGAGTGTTCCCCCGGGAACCTATAATTCACCCCTCCACTTT; cdr3_aa: CAWSVPPGTYNSPLHF; d_call: .; j_call: TRBJ1-6; v_call: TRBV30; clone_size: .
cdr3_nt: TGTGCCAGCAGTTTGGGAGCCAGGCCCATGAGTAACACTGAAGCTTTCTTT; cdr3_aa: CASSLGARPMSNTEAFF; d_call: .; j_call: TRBJ1-1; v_call: TRBV27; clone_size: .
cdr3_nt: TGTGCCAGCTCACCACTGAGGTTAAGTCCGACCCTCTACGAGCAGTACTTC; cdr3_aa: CASSPLRLSPTLYEQYF; d_call: .; j_call: TRBJ2-7; v_call: TRBV18; clone_size: .
cdr3_nt: TGCAGCGTTCAGGGCGGAGTGACTGAAGCTTTCTTT; cdr3_aa: CSVQGGVTEAFF; d_call: .; j_call: TRBJ1-1; v_call: TRBV29-1; clone_size: .
cdr3_nt: TGTGCCACCAGCATTCACCGACAGGGCGCCTACGAGCAGTACTTC; cdr3_aa: CATSIHRQGAYEQYF; d_call: TRBD1; j_call: TRBJ2-7; v_call: TRBV15; clone_size: .
cdr3_nt: TGTGCCAGCAGTTATAAGCAGGGGAAAAGCACTGAAGCTTTCTTT; cdr3_aa: CASSYKQGKSTEAFF; d_call: .; j_call: TRBJ1-1; v_call: TRBV6-6; clone_size: once
cdr3_nt: TGCGCCAGCAGCCCCGACACCCAAGGTACCCAGTACTTC; cdr3_aa: CASSPDTQGTQYF; d_call: .; j_call: TRBJ2-5; v_call: TRBV5-1; clone_size: .
cdr3_nt: TGTGCCAGCTCACCATCGGACACCCGTAAGCAGTTCTTC; cdr3_aa: CASSPSDTRKQFF; d_call: .; j_call: TRBJ2-1; v_call: TRBV18; clone_size: .
cdr3_nt: TGTGCCAGCAGCCGGGGTGGGGGGAACGGAAACACCATATATTTT; cdr3_aa: CASSRGGGNGNTIYF; d_call: .; j_call: TRBJ1-3; v_call: TRBV7-2; clone_size: .
cdr3_nt: TGTGCCAGCAGTTACCTTCCAGGGGGCAGCACCGGGGAGCTGTTTTTT; cdr3_aa: CASSYLPGGSTGELFF; d_call: TRBD1; j_call: TRBJ2-2; v_call: TRBV6-5; clone_size: .
cdr3_nt: TGTGCCAGCAGCACTAGCGGGAGCTCCTACAATGAGCAGTTCTTC; cdr3_aa: CASSTSGSSYNEQFF; d_call: TRBD2; j_call: TRBJ2-1; v_call: TRBV7-2; clone_size: .
cdr3_nt: TGTGCCAGCAGCCTCCCGCCACAGGGGGGTTCACCCCTCCACTTT; cdr3_aa: CASSLPPQGGSPLHF; d_call: TRBD1; j_call: TRBJ1-6; v_call: TRBV5-5; clone_size: .
cdr3_nt: TGTGCCAGCTCACCCGGGACAGGGGATGTCGCTTTCTTT; cdr3_aa: CASSPGTGDVAFF; d_call: TRBD1; j_call: TRBJ1-1; v_call: TRBV18; clone_size: .
cdr3_nt: TGTGCCAGCAGCTTCCTGACAGGGAACACTGAAGCTTTCTTT; cdr3_aa: CASSFLTGNTEAFF; d_call: .; j_call: TRBJ1-1; v_call: TRBV7-2; clone_size: few
cdr3_nt: TGTGCCAGCAGCATAAAACAGGATTTGGGTCAGCCCCAGCATTTT; cdr3_aa: CASSIKQDLGQPQHF; d_call: .; j_call: TRBJ1-5; v_call: TRBV5-6; clone_size: .
cdr3_nt: TGTGCCAGCAGCTCACAGGGCTCTAGTGGCTACACCTTC; cdr3_aa: CASSSQGSSGYTF; d_call: .; j_call: TRBJ1-2; v_call: TRBV7-3; clone_size: .
cdr3_nt: TGTGCCAGCAGCCCACACCAGTCCGTCACTGAAGCTTTCTTT; cdr3_aa: CASSPHQSVTEAFF; d_call: .; j_call: TRBJ1-1; v_call: TRBV7-9; clone_size: .
cdr3_nt: TGTGCCAGTAGTACGAGGACTAGCAGCTCCTACAATGAGCAGTTCTTC; cdr3_aa: CASSTRTSSSYNEQFF; d_call: TRBD2; j_call: TRBJ2-1; v_call: TRBV19; clone_size: .
cdr3_nt: TGTGCCAGTAGTATCGGGCAGGGGAAAGAGACCCAGTACTTC; cdr3_aa: CASSIGQGKETQYF; d_call: .; j_call: TRBJ2-5; v_call: TRBV19; clone_size: once
cdr3_nt: TGTGCCAGCAGCTTAGCGGGAGGTTACGAGCAGTACTTC; cdr3_aa: CASSLAGGYEQYF; d_call: .; j_call: TRBJ2-7; v_call: TRBV7-8; clone_size: .
cdr3_nt: TGTGCCAGCAGTCATCCTGACAGGCTTACCTACGAGCAGTACTTC; cdr3_aa: CASSHPDRLTYEQYF; d_call: .; j_call: TRBJ2-7; v_call: TRBV7-9; clone_size: .
cdr3_nt: TGTGCCATCAGTGAGCGCGGCCTAGCGGGCCGTGAGCAGTTCTTC; cdr3_aa: CAISERGLAGREQFF; d_call: TRBD2; j_call: TRBJ2-1; v_call: TRBV10-3; clone_size: .
cdr3_nt: TGTGCCTGGAGTGTTAACACCTACGAGCAGTACTTC; cdr3_aa: CAWSVNTYEQYF; d_call: .; j_call: TRBJ2-7; v_call: TRBV30; clone_size: .
cdr3_nt: TGTGCCTGGAGTCCAGGCACTGAAGCTTTCTTT; cdr3_aa: CAWSPGTEAFF; d_call: .; j_call: TRBJ1-1; v_call: TRBV30; clone_size: .
cdr3_nt: TGTGCCAGCAGTTTGGGACTAGCGGGAGGCGCCGTCTACAATGAGCAGTTCTTC; cdr3_aa: CASSLGLAGGAVYNEQFF; d_call: TRBD2; j_call: TRBJ2-1; v_call: TRBV27; clone_size: .
cdr3_nt: TGTGCCAGCAGCTTAGGGGGTCAGGGTCCACGCAATCAGCCCCAGCATTTT; cdr3_aa: CASSLGGQGPRNQPQHF; d_call: .; j_call: TRBJ1-5; v_call: TRBV7-9; clone_size: .
cdr3_nt: TGTGCCACCGACAGGGCGAATAGGCCCGAGCAGTACTTC; cdr3_aa: CATDRANRPEQYF; d_call: TRBD1; j_call: TRBJ2-7; v_call: TRBV7-9; clone_size: .
cdr3_nt: TGTGCCAGCAGTCCGCGGGACTTGTACAATGAGCAGTTCTTC; cdr3_aa: CASSPRDLYNEQFF; d_call: .; j_call: TRBJ2-1; v_call: TRBV6-1; clone_size: once
cdr3_nt: TGTGCCAGCAGTGAAACACTGAGGGACACTGAAGCTTTCTTT; cdr3_aa: CASSETLRDTEAFF; d_call: .; j_call: TRBJ1-1; v_call: TRBV6-1; clone_size: few
cdr3_nt: TGCGCCAGCAGCTTGGTTGGGAGCTCCTACAATGAGCAGTTCTTC; cdr3_aa: CASSLVGSSYNEQFF; d_call: .; j_call: TRBJ2-1; v_call: TRBV5-1; clone_size: once
cdr3_nt: TGTGCCAGCAGCCCTCGTTTGGCGGGACTAGCGGGTCGTGGCGAGACCCAGTACTTC; cdr3_aa: CASSPRLAGLAGRGETQYF; d_call: TRBD2; j_call: TRBJ2-5; v_call: TRBV9; clone_size: .
cdr3_nt: TGTGCCAGCAGCTTAGGGGGACAGGGCAATCAGCCCCAGCATTTT; cdr3_aa: CASSLGGQGNQPQHF; d_call: TRBD1; j_call: TRBJ1-5; v_call: TRBV7-9; clone_size: .
cdr3_nt: TGTGCCAGCAGTTTAGGGGGGGGCGCCGACAATGAGCAGTTCTTC; cdr3_aa: CASSLGGGADNEQFF; d_call: .; j_call: TRBJ2-1; v_call: TRBV28; clone_size: .
cdr3_nt: TGTGCCAGCAGTGACGCACTGAAGGGGGAACATCTTCAGCAGTACTTC; cdr3_aa: CASSDALKGEHLQQYF; d_call: .; j_call: TRBJ2-7; v_call: TRBV6-1; clone_size: .
cdr3_nt: TGTGCCACTAACCCCTCGGGACTAGCGGGGGGGCCGGCCGGGGAGCTGTTTTTT; cdr3_aa: CATNPSGLAGGPAGELFF; d_call: TRBD2; j_call: TRBJ2-2; v_call: TRBV10-3; clone_size: .
cdr3_nt: TGCAGCGACCGCGGACAGGCTATCGATGGCTACACCTTC; cdr3_aa: CSDRGQAIDGYTF; d_call: TRBD1; j_call: TRBJ1-2; v_call: TRBV29-1; clone_size: .
cdr3_nt: TGTGCCAGCAGTGTCTCAGGGGGCCCACGTGAAGCTTTCTTT; cdr3_aa: CASSVSGGPREAFF; d_call: TRBD1; j_call: TRBJ1-1; v_call: TRBV6-1; clone_size: .